The 11 T cell receptor beta chains reported below all come from one sample, sequenced in a study of cytomegalovirus exposure and HLA in healthy donors. Primers included in the PCR were 60 Vbeta and 13 Jbeta primers. Profiling relied on immunoSEQ multiplex PCR, and the TCRdb table lists in-frame clones only, not all of them. This sample has 35,000 to 50,000 clones, with 81% found just once. Sequencing was performed on PBMCs. These receptors were obtained from a man aged 50 or older in good health and CMV-seronegative.

This clone came up once. V is TRBV4-2 and J is TRBJ2-5, with D unclear. The length of the CDR3 is 15 residues. The germline V gene has CDR1 LGHNA and CDR2 YNFKEQ. V gave up 0 bases and J gave up 2 bases, with 10 bases separating them. This chain's CDR3 is CASSQDLGTQETQYF. CDR3 DNA sequence: TGTGCCAGCAGCCAAGATCTAGGTACTCAAGAGACCCAGTACTTC.

The rearrangement joins TRBV10-3 to TRBJ2-1; TRBD2 matches 9 bases. Germline loops: CDR1 ENHRY, CDR2 SYGVKD. The CDR3 is made up of 16 amino acids. V shed 4 bases, J shed 9 bases, and the junction held 13 bases outside the gene matches. The CDR3 sequence: CAISGGSGSGGPEQFF. The CDR3 coding sequence is TGTGCCATCAGTGGGGGTAGCGGGAGTGGGGGTCCTGAGCAGTTCTTC.

This chain uses TRBV9 with TRBJ1-6; TRBD1 might be the D (6 bases). In germline, CDR1 is SGDLS, CDR2 YYNGEE. The CDR3 length is 15 residues. Between the trimmed V and J ends, which lost 3 bases and 8 bases, there was a span of 15 bases. The chain's CDR3 is CASSEGGQRYSPLHF. CDR3 nucleotide sequence: TGTGCCAGCAGCGAGGGGGGGCAGCGCTATTCACCCCTCCACTTT.

The J gene is TRBJ2-7, the V gene TRBV13, with 12 bases identical to TRBD2. This CDR3 has 15 amino acids. CDR1 PRHDT and CDR2 FYEKMQ come from the germline V gene (reference sequence). Trimming took 5 bases from V and 3 from J; bases not matched to a gene: 5. The CDR3 reads CASSPRLAGVYEQYF. The CDR3 nucleotides read TGTGCCAGCAGCCCGCGACTAGCGGGAGTCTACGAGCAGTACTTC.

The chain combines TRBV29-1 with TRBJ2-7, with a weak D call TRBD1 (6 bases). The germline V gene encodes CDR1 SQVTM and CDR2 ANQGSEA. The CDR3 contains 13 residues. Trimming left V 1 base short and J 2 bases short, with 9 bases between. In DNA, the CDR3 is TGCAGCGTTGAAGCAGGGGACCCCTACGAGCAGTACTTC. Translation gives CSVEAGDPYEQYF.

The V and J genes are TRBV29-1 and TRBJ2-3; 7 bases agree with TRBD1. The ends lost 3 bases at V and 7 bases at J; junction bases unmatched: 16. This CDR3 is 16 amino acids long. Germline CDR1 reads SQVTM; CDR2 reads ANQGSEA. The CDR3 protein is CSVEIDRADRRNTQYF. The CDR3, as DNA: TGCAGCGTTGAGATAGACAGGGCGGACCGAAGAAATACGCAGTATTTT.

This clone was seen a few times. The chain has TRBV6-6 and TRBJ2-3; possibly TRBD2 for D (5 bases). Trimming left V 3 bases short and J 4 bases short, with 14 bases between. This CDR3 has 15 amino acids. Germline V gene sequence: CDR1 MNHNY, CDR2 SVGAGI (reference sequence). The CDR3 spells CASSYSLLGADTQYF. CDR3 coding DNA: TGTGCCAGCAGTTATTCACTACTAGGCGCAGATACGCAGTATTTT.

V usage is TRBV2 and J usage is TRBJ1-1, with D perhaps TRBD1 (5 bases). Germline values: CDR1 SNHLY, CDR2 FYNNEI. With 2 bases removed from V and 1 base from J, the gap between germline ends came to 11 bases. CDR3 length: 15 residues. The CDR3 coding sequence is TGTGCCAGCAGTGAAATGAACAGGCAGAACACTGAAGCTTTCTTT. It encodes CASSEMNRQNTEAFF.

This clone was observed a single time. The rearrangement links TRBV13 to TRBJ2-7, with 8 bases that match TRBD2. The CDR3 consists of 15 residues. After removal of 0 bases from V and 6 bases from J, the junction contained 7 bases not matched to a gene. Germline lookup yields CDR1 PRHDT and CDR2 FYEKMQ (reference sequence). CDR3 in amino acids: CASSLGPGGGREQYF. Here the CDR3 DNA reads TGTGCCAGCAGCTTAGGTCCCGGGGGGGGCCGCGAGCAGTACTTC.

Note on this clone: Other nucleotide sequences from this sample produce the same CDR3. The chain links TRBV7-9 to TRBJ1-6; possible D gene TRBD1, 6 bases. The germline V gene encodes CDR1 SEHNR and CDR2 FQNEAQ (reference sequence). This CDR3 comprises 17 residues. V lost 0 bases to trimming and J lost 7 bases, with 16 bases between them. CDR3 loop: CASSLASGGLGNSPLHF. The DNA of the CDR3 is TGTGCCAGCAGCTTAGCGTCGGGGGGGCTGGGAAATTCACCCCTCCACTTT.

V gene TRBV9 combines with J gene TRBJ2-1; D is possibly TRBD1 (6 bases). CDR3 length: 13 amino acids. The germline gives CDR1 SGDLS, CDR2 YYNGEE. Trimming removed 3 bases at V and 9 bases at J, with 13 bases between. Written as DNA, the CDR3 is TGTGCCAGCAGCGCTCCGAGGGGGAGTGAGCAGTTCTTC. The encoded protein is CASSAPRGSEQFF. Full variable domain (missing parts from reference TRBV9 and TRBJ2-1): DSGVTQTPKHLITATGQRVTLRCSPRSGDLSVYWYQQSLDQGLQFLIQYYNGEERAKGNILERFSAQQFPDLHSELNLSSLELGDSALYFCASSAPRGSEQFFGPGTRLTVL.